This T cell receptor (beta chain) derives from a study of shared clonotypes between healthy human individuals (TCRdb year 2020). Background on the whole study: A couple of women and a few men aged 18 to 49 years were included in the cohort. To increase sequencing depth and limit assay-specific biases, TCR repertoire library preparation and sequencing were carried out by different laboratories using diverse techniques. Leukapheresis yielded between about 0.94 and 9.5 billion PBMCs per donor. For each donor, CD4 naive and CD4 memory were each run on three plates, CD8 naive on two plates, and CD8 memory on one plate. To estimate repertoire size and how much clonotypes are shared between individuals, the study performed deep sequencing of blood TCR repertoires from five healthy adults.

Study-wide conclusions, independent of this receptor: Higher generation probabilities were observed for clonotypes shared by all four sorted-subset donors than for non-shared clonotypes. Pairwise subsampling indicated that sequencing depth was expected to affect the degree of clonotype sharing among donors. Sampling was restricted to blood, and TCR repertoires in tissues likely differ from the TCR repertoires found in blood. The small number of donors limited the genetic and exposure-history diversity represented. Across a handful of donors, roughly 5% of naive CD4, approximately 3.6% of naive CD8, around 2.1% of memory CD4, and 0.4% to 0.45% of memory CD8 clonotypes were shared. Incomplete sequencing was indicated by rarefaction of sorted-subset datasets, despite the large sequencing depth. Estimated clonotype richness was generally larger for naive than for memory subsets.

The CDR3 measures 12 amino acids from cysteine to phenylalanine. Only the CDR3 DNA stays, 36 bases, in frame from base 1. CDR1 and CDR2, looked up from the germline V gene, are MGHRA and YSYEKL. V is reduced by 0 bases and J by 10 bases, leaving a spacing of 7 bases between them. In this sample, this clone turned up a few times. Its antigen is not yet known. No qualities accompany the bases; no much larger clone lies one base away. The donors were healthy, HIV-negative adults who had no recently reported acute infections or vaccinations. Every donor was a Caucasian adult residing in Nashville, Tennessee, USA. CD8 memory samples combined magnetically selected CD45RO+ cells with CCR7-negative CD45RA+ effector memory (TemRA) cells. Blood was obtained by leukapheresis, after which PBMCs were separated by Ficoll-Histopaque density gradient centrifugation and cryopreserved in liquid nitrogen vapor phase. Purity and quantity of every magnetically sorted T cell population were checked by analytical flow cytometry. Genomic DNA was isolated from every sorted fraction and measured by UV absorbance on a Nanodrop 2000c.

TCR CDR3 regions were amplified from genomic DNA by multiplex PCR using the deep immunoSEQ assay. Extracted genomic DNA from each cell subset was spread evenly across all wells of several immunoSEQ 96-well plates, with each plate serving as a replicate. For sorted subsets, each replicate PCR was loaded with roughly 0.2 ug genomic DNA, equivalent to about 33,000 T cell genomes. Purified libraries were measured with a Qubit 3.0 fluorometer, size-checked on a Bioanalyzer 2100, and measured again with the KAPA Library Quantification kit. Each immunoSEQ 96-well plate was sequenced on its own single-read 150-cycle Illumina NextSeq 550 flow cell. Concerning the study's data processing: Because only junctional sequences without quality scores were contained in the immunoSEQ output, filtering matching that applied to full-length reads could not be performed. Sequences were annotated with PyIR, a Python wrapper for IgBLAST v1.9, and V/J genes and CDR3 were assigned using IMGT germline references. Reads were filtered out if the reads had weak V/J assignments (E-value above 1e-6), no CDR3, stop codons, out-of-frame junctions, or ambiguous translated residues. V3J clonotypes were defined by identical inferred V gene, J gene, and CDR3 amino acid sequence. To compute the percentage overlap between repertoires, the number of shared unique clonotypes was divided by the size of the smaller repertoire. Richness of each repertoire was evaluated using RTK rarefaction, the Chao1 estimator, and Recon v2.1 estimates of unobserved clonotypes. OLGA was used to compute generation probabilities for all TCRbeta clonotypes that the gDNA method yielded from a few donors. Here the immuneACCESS table is served through TCRdb, limited to in-frame sequences with V and J called. Missing clones are a known gap in these copies; in checked studies unresolved V genes cover under half, and the rest lacks a known reason. D and trimming were read from the DNA, whereas the V and J calls and clone size are those reported in that table. For this sample there are fewer than 100,000 clones; 67% appear just once. Clones ranked in the top ten supply about 42% of the sample.

The sequenced material came from memory CD8+ T cells sorted from blood. The cell subset or site label corresponds to: CD45RO+ cells pooled with CCR7-negative TemRA cells. This sequence originates from a man aged 25-45 years in good health. The chain is made from TRBV4-1 and TRBJ2-1, with no confidently assigned D gene. The CDR3 in this case is CASSQDMIEQFF. Here is the DNA: TGCGCCAGCAGCCAAGATATGATCGAGCAGTTCTTC.